This TCR beta chain was obtained from a study of blood T cell repertoires in COVID-19. The repertoire was sequenced with immunoSEQ multiplex PCR; TCRdb's copy has only in-frame clones and lacks some. This sample carries 100,000 to 150,000 clones, about nine tenths of them seen once, and the ten largest clones take roughly 8.2%. CDR1 SNHLY and CDR2 FYNNEI come from the germline V gene. This CDR3 has 16 residues. Trimming removed 5 bases from V and 6 bases from J, with 20 bases in between. The sequencing sample was made of peripheral blood. The chain couples TRBV2 to TRBJ2-1; a weak D match, TRBD1 (6 bases). The TCR was taken from a human donor in a cohort sampled during active COVID-19. This CDR3 is CASSSGTPRFVNEQFF. Here the CDR3 DNA reads TGTGCCAGCAGTTCCGGGACACCAAGATTTGTCAATGAGCAGTTCTTC.